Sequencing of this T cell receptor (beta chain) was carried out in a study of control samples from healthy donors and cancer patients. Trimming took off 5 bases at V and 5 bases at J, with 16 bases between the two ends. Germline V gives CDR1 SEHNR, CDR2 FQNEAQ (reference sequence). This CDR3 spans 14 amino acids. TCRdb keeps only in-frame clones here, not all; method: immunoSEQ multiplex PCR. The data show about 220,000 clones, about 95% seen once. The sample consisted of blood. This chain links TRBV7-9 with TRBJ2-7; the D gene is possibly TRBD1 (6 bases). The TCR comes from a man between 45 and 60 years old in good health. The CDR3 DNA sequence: TGTGCCAGCAGCCGAGGGGGTACGTTTAACGAGCAGTACTTC. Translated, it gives CASSRGGTFNEQYF.